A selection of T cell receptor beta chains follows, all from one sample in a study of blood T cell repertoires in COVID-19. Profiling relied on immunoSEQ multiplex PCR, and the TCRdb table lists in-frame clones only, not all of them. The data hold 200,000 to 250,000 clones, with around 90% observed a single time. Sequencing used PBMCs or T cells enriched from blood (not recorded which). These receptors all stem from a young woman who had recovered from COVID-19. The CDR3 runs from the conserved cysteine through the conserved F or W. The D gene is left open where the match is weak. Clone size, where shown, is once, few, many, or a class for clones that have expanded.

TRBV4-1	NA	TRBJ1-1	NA	CASSQGGRGIFNTEAFF	TGCGCCAGCAGCCAAGGGGGGCGGGGGATTTTTAACACTGAAGCTTTCTTT
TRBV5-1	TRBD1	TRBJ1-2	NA	CASSSRDRGNYGYTF	TGCGCCAGCAGCAGCCGGGACAGGGGAAACTATGGCTACACCTTC
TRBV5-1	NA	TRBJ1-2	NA	CASSLPRANYGYTF	TGCGCCAGCAGCTTGCCCAGGGCTAACTATGGCTACACCTTC
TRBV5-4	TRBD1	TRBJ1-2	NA	CASSLTGGDGYTF	TGTGCCAGCAGCTTGACAGGGGGCGATGGCTACACCTTC
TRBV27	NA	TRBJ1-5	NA	CASSFQTGHQPQHF	TGTGCCAGCAGTTTTCAGACAGGCCATCAGCCCCAGCATTTT
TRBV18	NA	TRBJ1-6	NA	CASSRTDIGQLGSYNSPLHF	TGTGCCAGCTCACGGACTGATATAGGGCAGTTAGGGTCCTATAATTCACCCCTCCACTTT
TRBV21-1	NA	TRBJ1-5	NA	CASSKETAGKPQHF	TGTGCCAGCAGCAAAGAGACAGCGGGGAAGCCCCAGCATTTT
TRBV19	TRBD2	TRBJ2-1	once	CASSIAAGGPYNEQFF	TGTGCCAGTAGTATAGCGGCGGGAGGTCCCTACAATGAGCAGTTCTTC
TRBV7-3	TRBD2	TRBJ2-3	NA	CASSIGGATDTQYF	TGTGCCAGCAGCATCGGGGGGGCAACAGATACGCAGTATTTT
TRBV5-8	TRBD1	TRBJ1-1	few	CASSRDRGENTEAFF	TGTGCCAGCAGCAGAGACAGGGGAGAGAACACTGAAGCTTTCTTT
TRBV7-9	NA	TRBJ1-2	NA	CASRYWTDSSYGYTF	TGTGCCAGCAGATACTGGACAGACTCTTCCTATGGCTACACCTTC
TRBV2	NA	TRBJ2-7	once	CASSEGGYEQYF	TGTGCCAGCAGCGAAGGAGGTTACGAGCAGTACTTC
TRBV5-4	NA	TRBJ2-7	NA	CASSPWTGSYEQYF	TGTGCCAGCAGCCCATGGACTGGCTCCTACGAGCAGTACTTC
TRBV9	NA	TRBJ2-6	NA	CASSAKPAGRGLGPGANVLTF	TGTGCCAGCAGCGCCAAGCCGGCGGGGCGCGGGTTAGGGCCTGGGGCCAACGTCCTGACTTTC
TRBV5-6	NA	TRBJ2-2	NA	CASTPGGANTGELFF	TGTGCCAGCACCCCTGGCGGAGCGAACACCGGGGAGCTGTTTTTT
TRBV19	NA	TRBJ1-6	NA	CASSIRGTSSYNSPLHF	TGTGCCAGTAGTATACGCGGGACCAGCTCCTATAATTCACCCCTCCACTTT
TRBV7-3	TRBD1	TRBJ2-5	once	CASSADRQETQYF	TGTGCCAGCAGCGCGGACAGGCAAGAGACCCAGTACTTC
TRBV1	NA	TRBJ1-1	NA	CTSSQPFIGTVKAFF	TGCACCAGCAGCCAGCCCTTTATTGGGACAGTTAAAGCTTTCTTT
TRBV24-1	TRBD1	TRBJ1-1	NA	CATSDTTGGAGNTEAFF	TGTGCCACCAGTGATACGACAGGGGGCGCGGGGAACACTGAAGCTTTCTTT
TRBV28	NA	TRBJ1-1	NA	CASTRSSMNTEAFF	TGTGCCAGCACCAGGTCTTCCATGAACACTGAAGCTTTCTTT
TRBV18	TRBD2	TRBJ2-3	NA	CASSPATSLSTDTQYF	TGTGCCAGCTCACCAGCGACTAGCCTTAGCACAGATACGCAGTATTTT
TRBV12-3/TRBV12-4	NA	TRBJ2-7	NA	CASSFTGYEQYF	TGTGCCAGCAGTTTTACAGGGTACGAGCAGTACTTC
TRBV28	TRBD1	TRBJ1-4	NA	CASRPGQKNEKLFF	TGTGCCAGCAGACCGGGACAGAAGAATGAAAAACTGTTTTTT
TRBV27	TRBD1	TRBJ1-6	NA	CASRNSGTGNSPLHF	TGTGCCAGCAGAAACTCCGGGACAGGGAATTCACCCCTCCACTTT
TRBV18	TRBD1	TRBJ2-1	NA	CASSLGQMSYNEQFF	TGTGCCAGCTCTCTGGGACAGATGTCCTACAATGAGCAGTTCTTC
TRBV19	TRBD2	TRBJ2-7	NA	CASSFKAGGIEQYF	TGTGCCAGTAGTTTTAAGGCGGGAGGGATCGAGCAGTACTTC